This is a list of T cell receptor beta chains from one sample in a study of technical replicates of blood from a few donors. Here immunoSEQ multiplex PCR was the method, and the copy in TCRdb shows in-frame clones only, minus some. The sample shows approximately 76,000 clones, around 97% of them seen only once. The sequencing sample was made of T cells isolated from PBMCs. The receptors come from a human donor in good health. Each CDR3 is given with its conserved first and last residue. A D gene is named only where the DNA matches it firmly. Some rows mark clone size as missing; the rest say once, few, many or name a class of expanded clone.

TRBV27	-	TRBJ1-1	-	CASSLQVTANTEAFF	TGTGCCAGCAGTTTACAAGTGACAGCGAACACTGAAGCTTTCTTT
TRBV7-6	TRBD1	TRBJ1-5	-	CASSSTGGGNQPQHF	TGTGCCAGCAGCTCGACAGGGGGTGGCAATCAGCCCCAGCATTTT
TRBV19	-	TRBJ1-2	-	CASTGGRYGYTF	TGTGCCAGTACGGGGGGCCGCTATGGCTACACCTTC
TRBV5-1	-	TRBJ2-1	-	CASSLGQGGNEQFF	TGCGCCAGCAGCTTGGGACAGGGAGGTAATGAGCAGTTCTTC
TRBV6-1	TRBD2	TRBJ2-5	-	CASSEFGRGVTGPKETQYF	TGTGCCAGCAGTGAATTTGGGAGGGGAGTTACCGGGCCGAAAGAGACCCAGTACTTC
TRBV6-1	-	TRBJ2-7	-	CASSLETSTYEQYF	TGTGCCAGCAGTCTCGAGACAAGTACCTACGAGCAGTACTTC
TRBV19	-	TRBJ2-6	-	CASSIRGTLSGANVLTF	TGTGCCAGTAGTATCCGGGGTACCCTCTCTGGGGCCAACGTCCTGACTTTC
TRBV5-1	TRBD1	TRBJ1-1	-	CASSSTGTGVYTEAFF	TGCGCCAGCAGCTCCACCGGGACAGGGGTATACACTGAAGCTTTCTTT
TRBV5-1	-	TRBJ2-3	-	CASSYGQYTDTQYF	TGCGCCAGCAGCTACGGACAGTACACAGATACGCAGTATTTT
TRBV28	-	TRBJ1-5	few	CASSLLGTLSNQPQHF	TGTGCCAGCAGTTTACTCGGGACACTTAGCAATCAGCCCCAGCATTTT
TRBV7-3	TRBD2	TRBJ2-5	-	CASSSSGGAKTQYF	TGTGCCAGCAGCTCTAGCGGGGGGGCAAAGACCCAGTACTTC
TRBV4-1	-	TRBJ2-7	-	CASSPFSGASYEQYF	TGCGCCAGCAGCCCCTTTAGCGGAGCCTCCTACGAGCAGTACTTC
TRBV5-4	-	TRBJ2-7	-	CASSLDIGYEQYF	TGTGCCAGCAGCTTGGATATCGGCTACGAGCAGTACTTC
TRBV4-1	-	TRBJ1-6	-	CASSQFAQDGFYNSPLHF	TGCGCCAGCAGCCAGTTCGCCCAGGATGGTTTCTATAATTCACCCCTCCACTTT
TRBV7-9	-	TRBJ1-1	few	CASSRENTEAFF	TGTGCCAGCAGCCGGGAGAACACTGAAGCTTTCTTT
TRBV7-8	TRBD2	TRBJ2-1	-	CASSEIAGRLDEQFF	TGTGCCAGCAGCGAAATAGCGGGGCGGCTCGATGAGCAGTTCTTC
TRBV18	-	TRBJ2-7	once	CASSPPSSPYEQYF	TGTGCCAGCTCACCCCCGTCTTCCCCCTACGAGCAGTACTTC
TRBV7-8	-	TRBJ2-7	-	CASSWGLSSYEQYF	TGTGCCAGCAGCTGGGGCTTGAGCTCCTACGAGCAGTACTTC
TRBV29-1	-	TRBJ1-1	-	CSGKTGTEAFF	TGCAGCGGAAAAACAGGGACTGAAGCTTTCTTT
TRBV6-5	-	TRBJ1-4	-	CASSLFQVDYREKLFF	TGTGCCAGCAGTTTATTCCAGGTCGATTATCGCGAAAAACTGTTTTTT
TRBV25-1	-	TRBJ2-5	-	CASRMGGANQETQYF	TGTGCCAGCCGAATGGGTGGGGCGAATCAAGAGACCCAGTACTTC
TRBV27	TRBD2	TRBJ2-3	-	CASSLYPAQWSGRAADTQYF	TGTGCCAGCAGTTTATACCCGGCGCAGTGGAGCGGGAGGGCCGCAGATACGCAGTATTTT
TRBV28	-	TRBJ1-2	-	CASRNIDRARLGYTF	TGTGCCAGCAGGAACATTGACAGAGCGAGACTCGGCTACACCTTC
TRBV5-1	-	TRBJ1-1	-	CASSSLAGTEAFF	TGCGCCAGCAGCTCCCTTGCGGGGACTGAAGCTTTCTTT
TRBV6-1	-	TRBJ2-7	-	CASSGQRYVSLEQYF	TGTGCCAGCAGTGGTCAGCGCTACGTTTCGTTGGAGCAGTACTTC
TRBV7-8	-	TRBJ2-2	-	CASSFKDTGTGELFF	TGTGCCAGCAGCTTTAAGGACACGGGCACCGGGGAGCTGTTTTTT
TRBV5-1	TRBD1	TRBJ2-7	-	CASSPRTGGPTYEQYF	TGCGCCAGCAGCCCCCGGACAGGGGGCCCTACCTACGAGCAGTACTTC
TRBV4-1	TRBD2	TRBJ2-1	once	CASSQVGGDNEQFF	TGCGCCAGCAGCCAAGTTGGGGGGGATAATGAGCAGTTCTTC
TRBV14	TRBD1	TRBJ1-1	-	CASLQGRRTGKLNTEAFF	TGTGCCAGCCTGCAGGGGCGGAGGACAGGGAAGCTGAACACTGAAGCTTTCTTT
TRBV27	-	TRBJ2-1	-	CASSLQGRRNEQFF	TGTGCCAGCAGTTTACAGGGTCGTCGTAATGAGCAGTTCTTC
TRBV10-3	TRBD1	TRBJ1-2	-	CAISESNPTGWDGYTF	TGTGCCATCAGTGAGTCGAACCCGACAGGGTGGGATGGCTACACCTTC
TRBV27	TRBD1	TRBJ2-7	-	CASSLWTGGEQYF	TGTGCCAGCAGTCTATGGACAGGGGGCGAGCAGTACTTC
TRBV9	-	TRBJ1-2	-	CASSPRGGYMGGYTF	TGTGCCAGCAGCCCCCGGGGAGGGTACATGGGAGGCTACACCTTC
TRBV7-9	TRBD2	TRBJ2-1	-	CASSPGAGGVYNEQFF	TGTGCCAGCAGCCCTGGGGCGGGAGGGGTCTACAATGAGCAGTTCTTC
TRBV5-1	-	TRBJ1-2	-	CASSSPGEGYGYTF	TGCGCCAGCAGCTCCCCCGGGGAGGGCTATGGCTACACCTTC
TRBV27	-	TRBJ1-5	-	CASSLLGRPQHF	TGTGCCAGCAGTTTATTGGGGCGGCCCCAGCATTTT
TRBV2	-	TRBJ2-5	once	CASKTEETQYF	TGTGCCAGCAAAACGGAAGAGACCCAGTACTTC
TRBV5-1	-	TRBJ1-1	-	CASSWPGAEAFF	TGCGCCAGCAGCTGGCCGGGAGCCGAAGCTTTCTTT
TRBV2	-	TRBJ1-6	-	CASEESSYNSPLHF	TGTGCCAGCGAGGAAAGCTCCTATAATTCACCCCTCCACTTT
TRBV5-4	-	TRBJ2-7	-	CASSLGGAKQYF	TGTGCCAGCAGCTTGGGGGGCGCTAAGCAGTACTTC
TRBV4-1	TRBD2	TRBJ2-7	-	CASSQLASGTSYEQYF	TGCGCCAGCAGCCAATTGGCTAGCGGCACATCCTACGAGCAGTACTTC
TRBV5-1	-	TRBJ2-7	-	CASSFAQVSSYEQYF	TGCGCCAGCAGCTTTGCACAGGTTAGCTCCTACGAGCAGTACTTC
TRBV2	TRBD1	TRBJ2-3	-	CASSEGRQGADTQYF	TGTGCCAGCAGTGAAGGGCGCCAGGGGGCCGATACGCAGTATTTT
TRBV9	-	TRBJ2-7	-	CASSQGANYEQYF	TGTGCCAGCAGCCAAGGGGCCAACTACGAGCAGTACTTC
TRBV5-1	-	TRBJ1-3	once	CASSLAGLTGNTIYF	TGCGCCAGCAGCTTGGCGGGTTTAACTGGAAACACCATATATTTT
TRBV5-6	-	TRBJ2-7	-	CASSLGLEQYF	TGTGCCAGCAGCTTGGGTCTCGAGCAGTACTTC
TRBV5-6	TRBD1	TRBJ2-1	once	CASSLDREQFF	TGTGCCAGCAGCCTGGACAGGGAGCAGTTCTTC
TRBV27	-	TRBJ2-3	-	CASSLAVGLDTQYF	TGTGCCAGCAGTTTAGCGGTTGGCTTGGATACGCAGTATTTT
TRBV7-3	-	TRBJ2-6	-	CASSRYLRLQSRANVLTF	TGTGCCAGCAGCAGATATTTACGCTTACAAAGTCGGGCCAACGTCCTGACTTTC
TRBV6-1	-	TRBJ1-2	-	CASLEGPNYGYTF	TGTGCCAGCCTTGAGGGTCCTAACTATGGCTACACCTTC
TRBV4-2	-	TRBJ1-1	-	CASSQEPGVNTEAFF	TGTGCCAGCAGCCAAGAACCGGGGGTGAACACTGAAGCTTTCTTT
TRBV18	-	TRBJ2-2	-	CASSRGSSFAGELFF	TGTGCCAGCTCACGCGGCTCCTCATTCGCCGGGGAGCTGTTTTTT
TRBV7-2	-	TRBJ2-3	-	CASSLDGRSSDTQYF	TGTGCCAGCAGCTTAGACGGGAGAAGCTCAGATACGCAGTATTTT
TRBV28	TRBD1	TRBJ1-5	-	CASSFFPTGENNQPQHF	TGTGCCAGCAGTTTCTTCCCGACAGGGGAAAACAATCAGCCCCAGCATTTT